This T cell receptor (beta chain) was obtained from a study of cytomegalovirus exposure and HLA in healthy donors. Germline loops: CDR1 LNHDA, CDR2 SQIVND (reference sequence). Trimming at V came to 5 bases and at J to 5 bases, leaving 9 bases not matched to a gene. The CDR3 extends over 15 amino acids. Amplification used 60 Vbeta primers and 13 Jbeta primers. Here immunoSEQ multiplex PCR was the method, and the copy in TCRdb shows in-frame clones only, minus some. This table holds more than 150,000 clones, nearly 80% found once. This clonotype was obtained from a woman aged 25 to 39 in good health and CMV-seropositive. The chain links TRBV19 to TRBJ2-5; 9 bases line up with TRBD2. The sequencing sample was made of PBMCs. CDR3 amino acids: CASSPGLAFGETQYF. CDR3 in DNA: TGTGCCAGTAGTCCTGGACTAGCGTTTGGTGAGACCCAGTACTTC.